This TCR beta chain was recovered during a study of blood T cell repertoires in COVID-19. As for the study in general: T cells, B-cell-depleted T cells, or PBMCs provided the cDNA or gDNA that served as material.

As processed by the authors: From reference gene primer amplification, estimates of nucleated cell counts were derived. Sequencing was performed with immunoSEQ multiplex PCR; in TCRdb, only in-frame clones are kept and a portion is missing. V, J and clone size are taken as reported in that table, and D and trimming were inferred from the DNA itself. The sample lists over 150,000 clones, 91% seen once, with about 0.55% in the top ten. Germline CDR1 KGHSH, CDR2 LQKENI. The CDR3 totals 15 residues. With 0 bases removed from V and 7 bases from J, the gap between germline ends came to 12 bases. The chain combines TRBV18 with TRBJ1-4, with a weak D call TRBD1 (6 bases). Material: peripheral blood. This sequence was found in a man aged 50-60 years with acute or convalescent COVID-19. The DNA of the CDR3 is TGTGCCAGCTCACCACCGGGGGGGGCGGGTGAAAAACTGTTTTTT. This sequence encodes CASSPPGGAGEKLFF.